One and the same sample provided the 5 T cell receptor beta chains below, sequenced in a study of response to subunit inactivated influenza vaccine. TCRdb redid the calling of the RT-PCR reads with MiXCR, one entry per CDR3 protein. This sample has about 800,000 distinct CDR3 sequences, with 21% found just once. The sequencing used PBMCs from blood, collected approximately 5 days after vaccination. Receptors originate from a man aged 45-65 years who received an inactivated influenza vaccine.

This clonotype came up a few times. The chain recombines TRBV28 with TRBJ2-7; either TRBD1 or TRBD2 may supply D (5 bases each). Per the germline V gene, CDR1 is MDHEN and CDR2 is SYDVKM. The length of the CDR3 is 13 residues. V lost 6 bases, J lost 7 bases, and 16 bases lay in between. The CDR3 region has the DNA TGTGCCAGCAGACCTGGGGGTTGGGGGGAGCAGTACTTC. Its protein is CASRPGGWGEQYF.

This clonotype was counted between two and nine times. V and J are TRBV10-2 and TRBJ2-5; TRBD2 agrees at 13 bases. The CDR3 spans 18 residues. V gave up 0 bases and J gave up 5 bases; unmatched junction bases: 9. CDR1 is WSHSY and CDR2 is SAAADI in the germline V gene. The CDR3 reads CASSESILAGGQEETQYF. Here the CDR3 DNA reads TGCGCCAGCAGTGAGTCGATACTAGCGGGGGGGCAGGAGGAGACCCAGTACTTC.

Here the CDR3 DNA reads TGTGCCATCAGTGGGGGACTAGCGGGTGGTTACAATGAGCAGTTCTTC. Translated, it gives CAISGGLAGGYNEQFF. The chain joins TRBV10-3 to TRBJ2-1, with TRBD2 identical over 12 bases. The CDR3 totals 16 residues. Losses at the gene ends were 4 bases for V and 4 bases for J; bases not matched to a gene: 5. The V gene's germline CDR1 is ENHRY and CDR2 SYGVKD.

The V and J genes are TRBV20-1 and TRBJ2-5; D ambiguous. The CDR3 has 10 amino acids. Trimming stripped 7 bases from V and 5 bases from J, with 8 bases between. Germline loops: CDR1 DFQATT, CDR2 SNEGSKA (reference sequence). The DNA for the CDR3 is TGCAGTGGTGTTCGGGAGACCCAGTACTTC. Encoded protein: CSGVRETQYF.

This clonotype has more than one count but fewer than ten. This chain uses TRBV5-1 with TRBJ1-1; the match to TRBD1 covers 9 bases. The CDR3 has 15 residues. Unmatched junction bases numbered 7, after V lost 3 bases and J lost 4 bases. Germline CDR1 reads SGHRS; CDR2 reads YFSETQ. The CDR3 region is CASSWTGQGGTEAFF. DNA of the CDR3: TGCGCCAGCAGCTGGACGGGACAGGGAGGCACTGAAGCTTTCTTT.